This T cell receptor beta chain stems from a study of T cell changes during pregnancy in multiple sclerosis. Profiling relied on immunoSEQ multiplex PCR, and the TCRdb table lists in-frame clones only, not all of them. The sample has about 59,000 clones, around 90% seen once; the top ten hold approximately 6.6%. With 0 bases clipped from V and 5 bases from J, the junction kept 10 bases outside the gene matches. The CDR3 is 16 amino acids. Per the germline V gene, CDR1 is SGHDT and CDR2 is YYEEEE. This chain connects TRBV5-6 to TRBJ1-1; TRBD1 matches at 7 bases. The material sequenced was peripheral blood, taken in the third trimester of pregnancy. This receptor was taken from a female donor in good health, enrolled as a control in a pregnancy study. CDR3 residues: CASSLGLTSGGTEAFF. DNA of the CDR3: TGTGCCAGCAGCTTGGGGCTAACCTCAGGGGGTACTGAAGCTTTCTTT.